This T cell receptor beta chain was sequenced for a study of control samples from healthy donors and cancer patients (dated by TCRdb to the early 2020s). Libraries were made using the immunoSEQ multiplex PCR assay. This is the immuneACCESS table as TCRdb keeps it, with only in-frame sequences that have V and J called. A part of the clones is gone; compared with another copy, unresolved V genes explain less than half, and the rest is unexplained. This sample is represented by some 99,000 clones; 90% of them were singletons. The ten largest clones take up under 4.5% of the sample. Inclusive of the bounding cysteine and phenylalanine, the CDR3 is 13 residues long. The only DNA kept is the CDR3, 39 bases in frame from the first base. V is reduced by 4 bases and J by 4 bases, leaving a spacing of 10 bases between them. CDR1 and CDR2, looked up from the germline V gene, are SGHDN and FVKESK. Worth noting for this clone: It lacks a known antigen. Base qualities are not at hand, and no much larger clone is one base apart.

The sample comprised blood. The receptor comes from a human donor in good health. The donor label of this sample is uncertain. The V gene is TRBV14 and the J gene is TRBJ2-5; no D segment can be confidently identified. The CDR3 region: CASSRDSRETQYF. The DNA sequence reads TGTGCCAGCAGCCGAGACTCCCGAGAGACCCAGTACTTC.